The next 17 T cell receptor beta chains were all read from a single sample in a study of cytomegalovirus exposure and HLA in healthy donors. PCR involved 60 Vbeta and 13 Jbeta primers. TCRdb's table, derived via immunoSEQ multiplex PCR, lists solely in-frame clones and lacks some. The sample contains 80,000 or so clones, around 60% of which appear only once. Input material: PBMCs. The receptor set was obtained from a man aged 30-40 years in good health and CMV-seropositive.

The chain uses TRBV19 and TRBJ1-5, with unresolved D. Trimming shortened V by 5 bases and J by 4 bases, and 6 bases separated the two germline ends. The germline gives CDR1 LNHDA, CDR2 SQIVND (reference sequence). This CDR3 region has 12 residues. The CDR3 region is CASSSYNQPQHF. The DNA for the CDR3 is TGTGCCAGTAGTTCCTATAATCAGCCCCAGCATTTT. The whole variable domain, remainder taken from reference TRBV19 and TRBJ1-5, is DGGITQSPKYLFRKEGQNVTLSCEQNLNHDAMYWYRQDPGQGLRLIYYSQIVNDFQKGDIAEGYSVSREKKESFPLTVTSAQKNPTAFYLCASSSYNQPQHFGDGTRLSIL.

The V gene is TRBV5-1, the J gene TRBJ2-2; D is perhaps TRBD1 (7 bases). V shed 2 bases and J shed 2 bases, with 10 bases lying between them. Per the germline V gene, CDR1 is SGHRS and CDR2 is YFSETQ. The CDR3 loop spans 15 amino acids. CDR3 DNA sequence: TGCGCCAGCAGCTTCCAGGGGGGAAACACCGGGGAGCTGTTTTTT. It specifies CASSFQGGNTGELFF.

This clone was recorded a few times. CDR3 nucleotides: TGTGCCAGCACCCGAAGGACTAGCGGGAGGCAGAATGAGCAGTTCTTC. Translation: CASTRRTSGRQNEQFF. The chain uses TRBV2 and TRBJ2-1; 14 bases map to TRBD2. V shed 7 bases, J shed 7 bases, and the junction held 9 bases outside the gene matches. The CDR3 runs 16 residues. Germline CDR1 and CDR2: SNHLY and FYNNEI.

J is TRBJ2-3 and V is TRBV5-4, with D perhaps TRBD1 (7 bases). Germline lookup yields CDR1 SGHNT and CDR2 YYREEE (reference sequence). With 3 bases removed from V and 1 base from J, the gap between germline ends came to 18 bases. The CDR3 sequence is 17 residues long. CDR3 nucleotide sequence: TGTGCCAGCAGCTCAAGGAGGGGGCAGGGGGGCACAGATACGCAGTATTTT. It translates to CASSSRRGQGGTDTQYF. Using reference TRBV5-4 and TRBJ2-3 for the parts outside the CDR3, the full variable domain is ETGVTQSPTHLIKTRGQQVTLRCSSQSGHNTVSWYQQALGQGPQFIFQYYREEENGRGNFPPRFSGLQFPNYSSELNVNALELDDSALYLCASSSRRGQGGTDTQYFGPGTRLTVL.

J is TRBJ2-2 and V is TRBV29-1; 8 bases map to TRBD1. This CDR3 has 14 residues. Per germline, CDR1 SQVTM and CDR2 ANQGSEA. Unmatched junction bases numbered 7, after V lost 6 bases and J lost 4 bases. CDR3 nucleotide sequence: TGCAGCGTCGCCAGGGGGCCGGCCACCGGGGAGCTGTTTTTT. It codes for CSVARGPATGELFF.

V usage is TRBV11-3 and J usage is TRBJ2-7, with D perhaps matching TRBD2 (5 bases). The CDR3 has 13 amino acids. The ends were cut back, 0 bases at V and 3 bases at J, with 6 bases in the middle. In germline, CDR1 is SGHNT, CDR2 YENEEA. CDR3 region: CASSLDGLYEQYF. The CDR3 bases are TGTGCCAGCAGCTTAGACGGACTCTACGAGCAGTACTTC.

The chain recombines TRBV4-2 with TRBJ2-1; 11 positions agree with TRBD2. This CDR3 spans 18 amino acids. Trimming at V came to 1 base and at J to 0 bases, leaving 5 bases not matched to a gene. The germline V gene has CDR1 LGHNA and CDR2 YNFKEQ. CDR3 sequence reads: CASSQGLAGGLSYNEQFF. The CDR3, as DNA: TGTGCCAGCAGCCAAGGTCTAGCGGGAGGACTCTCCTACAATGAGCAGTTCTTC.

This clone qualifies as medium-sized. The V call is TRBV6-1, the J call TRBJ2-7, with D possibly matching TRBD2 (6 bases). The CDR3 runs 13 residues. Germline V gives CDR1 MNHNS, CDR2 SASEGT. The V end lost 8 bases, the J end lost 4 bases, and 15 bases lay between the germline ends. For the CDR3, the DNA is TGTGCCAGCTCGGATCTAGCGCCGTACGAGCAGTACTTC. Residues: CASSDLAPYEQYF.

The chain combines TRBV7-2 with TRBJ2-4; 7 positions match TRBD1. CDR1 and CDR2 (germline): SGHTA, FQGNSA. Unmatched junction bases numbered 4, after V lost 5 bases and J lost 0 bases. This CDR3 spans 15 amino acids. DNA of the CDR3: TGTGCCAGCAGCGTAACAGGGGAAGCCAAAAACATTCAGTACTTC. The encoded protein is CASSVTGEAKNIQYF.

CDR3 protein: CASSLALREVVEQYF. The CDR3 nucleotides read TGTGCCAGCAGCTTGGCTTTACGGGAGGTAGTCGAGCAGTACTTC. The V and J genes are TRBV5-5 and TRBJ2-7, with 7 bases aligning to TRBD2. CDR1 SGHKS and CDR2 YYEKEE come from the germline V gene (reference sequence). The CDR3 length is 15 residues. V was clipped by 0 bases and J by 6 bases; unmatched bases: 9.

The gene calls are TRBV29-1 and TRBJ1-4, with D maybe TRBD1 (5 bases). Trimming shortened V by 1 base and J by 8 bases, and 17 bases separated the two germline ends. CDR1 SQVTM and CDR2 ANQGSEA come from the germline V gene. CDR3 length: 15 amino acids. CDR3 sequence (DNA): TGCAGCGTTGAAGTGTCCGGACACGGGTGGGAAAAACTGTTTTTT. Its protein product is CSVEVSGHGWEKLFF.

This CDR3 is CASSIGGNFAGELFF. DNA of the CDR3: TGTGCCAGTAGTATAGGTGGTAACTTCGCCGGGGAGCTGTTTTTT. The rearrangement links TRBV19 to TRBJ2-2; D gene ambiguous. CDR1 and CDR2 from the germline V gene are LNHDA and SQIVND (reference sequence). Deletions cut 1 base from V and 6 bases from J, with 12 bases between. This CDR3 is built from 15 residues.

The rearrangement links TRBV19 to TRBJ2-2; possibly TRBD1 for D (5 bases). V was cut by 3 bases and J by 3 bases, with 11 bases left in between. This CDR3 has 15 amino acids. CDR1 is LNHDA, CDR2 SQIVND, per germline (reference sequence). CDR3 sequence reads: CASSIGQGYTGELFF. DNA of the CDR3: TGTGCCAGTAGTATTGGCCAGGGTTACACCGGGGAGCTGTTTTTT.

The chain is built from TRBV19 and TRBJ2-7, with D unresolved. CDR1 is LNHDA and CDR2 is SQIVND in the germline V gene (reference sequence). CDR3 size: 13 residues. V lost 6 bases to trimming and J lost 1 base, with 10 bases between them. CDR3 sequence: CASSAGFSYEQYF. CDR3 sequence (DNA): TGTGCCAGTAGCGCAGGCTTTTCCTACGAGCAGTACTTC.

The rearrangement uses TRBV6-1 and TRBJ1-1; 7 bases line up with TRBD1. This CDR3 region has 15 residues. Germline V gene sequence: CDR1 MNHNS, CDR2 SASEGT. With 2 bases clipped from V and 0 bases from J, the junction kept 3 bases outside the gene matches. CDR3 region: CASSEPGQLNTEAFF. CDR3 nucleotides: TGTGCCAGCAGTGAACCGGGACAGCTGAACACTGAAGCTTTCTTT.

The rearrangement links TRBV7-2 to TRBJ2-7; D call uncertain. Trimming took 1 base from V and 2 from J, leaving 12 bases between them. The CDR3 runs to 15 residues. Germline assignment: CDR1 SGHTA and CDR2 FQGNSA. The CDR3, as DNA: TGTGCCAGCAGCTTAGTGGTCGGTTCAACCTACGAGCAGTACTTC. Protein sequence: CASSLVVGSTYEQYF. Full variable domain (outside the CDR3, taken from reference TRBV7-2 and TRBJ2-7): GAGVSQSPSNKVTEKGKDVELRCDPISGHTALYWYRQSLGQGLEFLIYFQGNSAPDKSGLPSDRFSAERTGGSVSTLTIQRTQQEDSAVYLCASSLVVGSTYEQYFGPGTRLTVT.

CDR3 in amino acids: CASSLLAIQETQYF. CDR3 nucleotides: TGCGCCAGCAGCTTACTAGCGATACAAGAGACCCAGTACTTC. The chain couples TRBV5-1 to TRBJ2-5; 7 bases map to TRBD2. CDR1 and CDR2 from the germline V gene are SGHRS and YFSETQ. The CDR3 is made up of 14 amino acids. With 2 bases clipped from V and 2 bases from J, the junction kept 3 bases outside the gene matches.